This T cell receptor (beta chain) derives from a study of shared clonotypes between healthy human individuals. Each cell subset's genomic DNA was divided evenly among several immunoSEQ plates. Data came from immunoSEQ multiplex PCR; TCRdb stores just in-frame clones and leaves some out. The sample consists of about 2.1 million clones, about 93% of them appearing once. Naive CD8 populations comprised CD45RO-negative cells positively selected for CCR7, excluding terminally differentiated effector memory CD45RA+ cells. Study-level findings and limits: Clonotype sharing among donors was thought likely to change with sequencing depth.

As concerns this clone: Its antigen is not known.

Specimen: naive CD8+ T cells from PBMCs. The clonotype comes from a man aged 18-30 years in good health. Some clones in this sample may be carry-over from other donors' samples.

The CDR3 DNA follows: TGCGCCAGCATGGGACTAGCGGGAGCAGATACGCAGTATTTT. Amino acids: CASMGLAGADTQYF. The chain carries TRBV5-1 and TRBJ2-3; 14 positions match TRBD2. Per germline, CDR1 SGHRS and CDR2 YFSETQ. V was pared by 6 bases and J by 4 bases, with 1 base of the junction left unmatched. CDR3 length equals 14 residues.